One TCR beta chain is described in this entry. Its antigen is unknown. Per-nucleotide qualities are absent, and no much larger clonotype sits a single base away. The germline V gene provides CDR1 KGHSH and CDR2 LQKENI. V is shortened by 3 bases, J by 7 bases, and the region joining them spans 21 bases. Taken from cysteine to phenylalanine, the CDR3 has 16 residues. Only the CDR3 portion is preserved as DNA: 48 bases, with reading frame beginning at the first base. This record comes from a study of beta chain features in type 1 diabetes (dated by TCRdb to the late 2010s). For context, the study as a whole: Patients and healthy donors did not differ in mean age, gender distribution, total cell number or subset yield. A total of around 110,000,000 sorted cells were examined across all samples, and RNA yield correlated strongly with the number of cells per subset. The study compared the TCRB repertoires of sorted circulating CD4+ T cell subsets in recently diagnosed type 1 diabetes patients with those in matched healthy donors. Naive and central memory subsets were obtained from all 28 donors, but regulatory and stem cell-like memory subsets were isolated from only 8 patients and roughly 8 healthy donors.

From each donor, a single peripheral blood sample of 100 to 150 mL on average was drawn into heparinised tubes. A BD FACSAria II and a panel including CD45RO, CCR7, CD25, CD127, CD95 and CD27 were used to sort naive, central memory, regulatory and stem cell-like memory CD4+ T cells. All sorted populations exceeded 95% purity. PBMCs were isolated immediately by Lymphoprep density gradient centrifugation and stained directly without culture. So that batch effects would be minimized, each experiment stained and sorted samples in pairs, pairing one healthy donor with one patient. The entire amount of isolated RNA was reverse transcribed using the High Capacity cDNA Reverse Transcription Kit, so the sequenced TCRB transcripts were expressed ones. Deep immunoSEQ sequencing was performed on naive, central memory and regulatory T cell samples, with an average of roughly 3.3 million total reads per sample. Sorted cells were lysed in RLT buffer, and RNA was extracted using DNase-treated RNeasy Micro or Mini kits according to cell number. To prevent cross-contamination, each cell subset was processed individually, whereas patient and healthy donor samples were processed jointly. Using the immunoSEQ multiplex PCR, TCRB sequences were amplified from cDNA into 87-bp fragments spanning the CDR3 region. Sequencing of the amplicons was performed on the Illumina HiSeq platform. The authors' pipeline ran thus. PCR bias was corrected computationally using synthetic template baselines, and reads within Hamming distance 2 were collapsed, with unmergeable singletons discarded. Reads were aligned to IMGT to assign V, D and J genes, CDR3 length, and insertions or deletions at six rearrangement sites. Within each subset, clonotype counts were normalized to the number of sorted cells before true diversity and Gini coefficients were calculated with the tcR R package. The overlap coefficient, calculated on TCRB nucleotide sequences, was used to quantify repertoire sharing. Out-of-frame TCRB sequences from naive cells were analyzed to stand in for the pre-selection repertoire. Drawn from immuneACCESS, this table holds only the in-frame rearrangements with V and J called that TCRdb kept. Clones are partly lost; checked studies trace under half to an unresolved V gene and leave the rest unexplained. The V and J calls and clone size were taken over from that table, and D and trimming were inferred from the DNA. The sample records a few hundred thousand clones, roughly 12% of which are singletons. In total, the top ten clones hold around 0.0099% of the sample.

Study-wide conclusions, independent of this receptor: PCR may preferentially amplify shorter templates, but because patient and control samples were amplified and corrected together, any resulting skew would affect both groups equally. Only small numbers of individuals were included in the HLA sub-analyses, which left unresolved whether HLA type had any influence on TCRB rearrangement. Because cDNA rather than genomic DNA was sequenced, highly expressing activated cells could have been over-represented, although no difference in activation and CD3 levels was found between groups. The naive, central memory and regulatory TCRB repertoires appeared to resemble one another more closely among patients than among healthy donors. At VDJ recombination sites, type 1 diabetes patients had fewer insertions and more deleted nucleotides, which implies abnormalities in thymic rearrangement. A moderate but significant shortening of TCRB CDR3 length was observed in type 1 diabetes patients in all four CD4+ subsets.

Sequencing used naive CD4+ T cells from blood. This specimen's cell subset or site label, interpreted: true naive CD4+ T cells. The V gene is TRBV18 and the J gene is TRBJ1-2; TRBD1 is possibly the D segment (6 matching bases). The source of this sequence is a woman aged 18 to 35 with type 1 diabetes. In nucleotide form, the sequence is TGTGCCAGCTCACCCCAACCATCAGGGGACCCGGCTGGCTACACCTTC. Translated, it gives CASSPQPSGDPAGYTF.